This entry lists 25 T cell receptor delta chains sequenced from one sample in a study of γδ T cells in repeated Plasmodium falciparum infection. Gammadelta T cells were flow-sorted from PBMC into Vgamma9/Vdelta2+ and Vdelta2-negative populations for bulk analysis. TCRdb re-called the multiplex PCR reads through CATT. Of tens of thousands of delta-chain clones listed, 0.95% to 1% are singletons. Sample: gamma-delta T cells from blood. The source of these receptors is a pool of human donors (malaria-infected and uninfected, not separated).

This clone occurred many times. Given a far larger clone just one base away, this is likely a sequencing read error. This specimen includes other DNA sequences encoding the same CDR3. The V gene is TRDV1, the J gene TRDJ4, with TRDD3 identical over 13 bases. This CDR3 region has 22 residues. The germline V gene encodes CDR1 TSWWSYY and CDR2 QGS. The trim removed 0 bases at V and 3 bases at J, leaving 22 bases unmatched. The CDR3 spells CALGELLHHHAVLGDTPGPLIF. The DNA of the CDR3 is TGTGCTCTTGGGGAACTATTACACCACCATGCTGTACTGGGGGATACGCCGGGACCCCTGATCTTT.

This clone was observed a few times. The TCRdb record carries a much larger clone's protein, which differs from this DNA's translation at residue 4; a read error is the likely cause, and the protein listed here is the DNA translation. The rearrangement joins TRDV2 to TRDJ3; 7 bases match TRDD3. TCRdb carries no J gene annotation; the J gene was assigned here by matching the DNA with germline. The CDR3 is 19 residues long. The V gene's germline CDR1 is GEAIGNYY and CDR2 EKD. Trimming at V came to 5 bases and at J to 0 bases, leaving 12 bases not matched to a gene. CDR3 sequence: CACGTAGGRSSWDTRQMFF. The DNA of the CDR3 is TGTGCCTGTGGCACAGCTGGGGGCCGAAGCTCCTGGGACACCCGACAGATGTTTTTC.

This clone was picked up many times. The chain has TRDV1 and TRDJ3, with 11 bases identical to TRDD3. V was clipped by 1 base and J by 0 bases; unmatched bases: 14. CDR3 length: 23 amino acids. Germline V CDR1 and CDR2: TSWWSYY, QGS. CDR3 bases: TGTGCTCTTGGGGAACGTTTTCTTTACTGGGGGATAATCACCTCCTGGGACACCCGACAGATGTTTTTC. Translating gives CALGERFLYWGIITSWDTRQMFF.

The table lists this clone with a few counts. A far larger clone is only one base removed, so a read error is likely. CDR3 sequence reads: CALGEPLSSYDWGIRTAQLFF. CDR3 sequence (DNA): TGTGCTCTTGGGGAACCCCTCTCTTCCTACGACTGGGGGATCCGGACAGCACAACTCTTCTTT. J is TRDJ2 and V is TRDV1; 10 bases map to TRDD3. Germline matching of the DNA provided the J gene here, since TCRdb leaves it blank. The junction had 18 bases not matched to a gene; V was cut back by 1 base and J by 4 bases. CDR1 TSWWSYY and CDR2 QGS come from the germline V gene. The CDR3 consists of 21 residues.

About this clone itself: A much larger clone is a single base away; this may be a read error. The V and J genes are TRDV1 and TRDJ1, with 11 positions matching TRDD3. TCRdb lists no J gene, so it was determined here by aligning the DNA to germline. The V and J ends lost 4 bases and 1 base, in that order; junction bases with no gene match: 41. Germline V gene data show CDR1 as TSWWSYY and CDR2 as QGS. The CDR3 totals 28 residues. In nucleotides, the CDR3 is TGTGCTCTTGGGGCTCCTCCCCGGCACTGGGGGATAGGCCTTGGAATTATCCCGCCCGGGTCCCTCACCGATAAACTCATCTTT. Amino acid sequence: CALGAPPRHWGIGLGIIPPGSLTDKLIF.

About this clone: The protein TCRdb gives is from a much larger clone and does not agree with this DNA's translation at residue 6, likely a read error; the protein shown here comes from the DNA. The chain is built from TRDV2 and TRDJ3; 13 nucleotides align to TRDD3. No J gene was available from TCRdb, and it was assigned here by a germline match of the DNA. V was pared by 4 bases and J by 0 bases, with 14 bases of the junction left unmatched. The CDR3 contains 22 residues. Per the germline V gene, CDR1 is GEAIGNYY and CDR2 is EKD. CDR3 amino acids: CACDRSLILGDTRSWDTRQMFF. The CDR3 bases are TGTGCCTGTGATAGGTCCTTAATACTGGGGGATACGCGCTCCTGGGACACCCGACAGATGTTTTTC.

The table lists this clone with many counts. V and J are TRDV1 and TRDJ1; TRDD3 matches at 13 bases. Since TCRdb gives no J gene, matching the DNA to germline was used here to assign it. CDR3 size: 23 residues. Trimming took 5 bases from V and 2 from J; bases not matched to a gene: 26. The germline CDR1 and CDR2 sequences are TSWWSYY and QGS. The CDR3 region is CALGPLILIKSYTGGYGTDKLIF. The CDR3, as DNA: TGTGCTCTTGGGCCTCTTATACTCATAAAGTCCTATACTGGGGGATACGGGACCGATAAACTCATCTTT.

As regards this clone: TCRdb's entry gives the protein of a much larger clone, which mismatches this DNA's translation at residue 5, likely from a read error; the protein reported here is translated from the DNA. The J gene is TRDJ1, the V gene TRDV2; unclear D gene. TCRdb offers no J gene call, so here the DNA was matched to germline to obtain one. Trimming took 3 bases from V and 0 from J, leaving 16 bases between them. This CDR3 has 16 residues. Germline lookup yields CDR1 GEAIGNYY and CDR2 EKD. This chain's CDR3 is CACDAVPQVDTDKLIF. Written as DNA, the CDR3 is TGTGCCTGTGACGCCGTCCCTCAAGTGGACACCGATAAACTCATCTTT.

In the case of this clone: This likely traces to a read error, being one base from a far larger clone. This specimen includes other DNA sequences encoding the same CDR3. The V segment is TRDV1, and no J call was made; the D segment call TRDD3 is taken from the table without a DNA check. CDR3 length equals 22 residues. The V gene's germline CDR1 is TSWWSYY and CDR2 QGS. The CDR3 sequence is CALGEPPSYPGEGDPRSAQLFF. The CDR3 bases are TGTGCTCTTGGGGAACCTCCTTCCTACCCCGGGGAGGGGGATCCTAGGTCAGCACAGCTCTTCTTT.

A word on this clone: The TCRdb record carries a much larger clone's protein, which differs from this DNA's translation at residue 6; a read error is the likely cause, and the protein listed here is the DNA translation. The chain couples TRDV1 to TRDJ1; D possibly matches TRDD2 or TRDD3 (9 bases each). Assignment of the J gene here rests on matching the DNA to germline, because TCRdb gives none. Germline CDR1 reads TSWWSYY; CDR2 reads QGS. V dropped 3 bases and J dropped 10 bases, with 42 bases sitting between them. The CDR3 covers 22 residues. The CDR3 loop reads CALGDSCHLPTPWGILGESLIF. The CDR3 DNA follows: TGTGCTCTTGGGGACTCCTGCCACCTTCCTACCCCATGGGGGATATTAGGGGAGTCACTCATCTTT.

This clone occurred a few times. The amino acid sequence in TCRdb belongs to a much larger clone and departs from this DNA's translation at residue 10, likely a sequencing read error; the sequence shown is translated from the DNA. J is TRDJ1 and V is TRDV2; 7 bases align to TRDD3. The J gene, not given by TCRdb, was assigned here from a germline match of the nucleotide sequence. CDR1 is GEAIGNYY, CDR2 EKD, per germline. V trimming: 3 bases; J trimming: 4 bases; junction bases outside the gene matches: 10. This CDR3 region has 15 residues. This CDR3 reads CACDEMRDTLDKLIF. CDR3 nucleotide sequence: TGTGCCTGTGACGAAATGAGGGATACCCTCGATAAACTCATCTTT.

Concerning this clone: This sequence is one base from a far larger clone and is likely a read error. Other DNA sequences in this sample translate to the same CDR3. This sequence joins TRDV2 and TRDJ1, with 11 bases identical to TRDD3. In the absence of a J gene in TCRdb, the DNA was matched to germline to assign it here. The CDR3 consists of 20 residues. CDR1 and CDR2 from the germline V gene are GEAIGNYY and EKD. J gave up 5 bases and V 3 bases, and 22 bases lay outside the gene matches. DNA of the CDR3: TGTGCCTGTGACCCGCTTTATGTTACTGGGGGATATACTTCATCTGATAAACTCATCTTT. The encoded protein is CACDPLYVTGGYTSSDKLIF.

This clone has just a few counts. The mismatch at residue 13 between this DNA's translation and the TCRdb protein of a much larger clone likely reflects a read error; the protein shown is translated from the DNA. This sequence joins TRDV3 and TRDJ1, with 7 nucleotides matching TRDD3. CDR1 and CDR2 from the germline V gene are TVYSNPD and GDNSRS (reference sequence). This CDR3 contains 15 residues. The CDR3 sequence: CAFRGIVPGTDKPIF. CDR3 bases: TGTGCCTTTAGGGGGATAGTCCCGGGGACCGATAAACCCATCTTT.

The table lists this clone with a few counts. The TCRdb protein, from a much larger clone, departs from this DNA's translation at residue 9, likely by read error; the protein shown derives from the DNA. The chain joins TRDV1 to TRDJ1; D may be TRDD2 (7 bases). Germline CDR1 TSWWSYY, CDR2 QGS. The ends were cut back, 4 bases at V and 8 bases at J, with 23 bases in the middle. The CDR3 length is 16 residues. The DNA of the CDR3 is TGTGCTCTTGGGGTTTCCTACGTGAGAGGATACACGAAACTCATCTTT. This codes for CALGVSYVRGYTKLIF.

There are many counts of this clone. Other DNA sequences from this sample encode an identical CDR3 as well. The V and J genes are TRDV2 and TRDJ1, with 7 bases identical to TRDD3. J was trimmed by 0 bases and V by 3 bases; bases with no gene match: 6. CDR3 length equals 15 residues. CDR1 is GEAIGNYY and CDR2 is EKD in the germline V gene. CDR3 sequence reads: CACDSLTGDTDKLIF. DNA of the CDR3: TGTGCCTGTGACTCCCTAACTGGGGACACCGATAAACTCATCTTT.

Points on this clone: The TCRdb protein, from a much larger clone, departs from this DNA's translation at residue 9, likely by read error; the protein shown derives from the DNA. The chain joins TRDV1 to TRDJ1, with 12 bases that match TRDD3. The V gene end was trimmed by 4 bases and the J gene end by 1 base; junction bases not matched to a gene: 22. CDR3 size: 22 residues. Germline CDR1 is TSWWSYY and CDR2 is QGS. CDR3 residues: CALGGHLPSSLGDTVVTDKLIF. CDR3 bases: TGTGCTCTTGGGGGCCACCTTCCTAGTAGTCTGGGGGATACGGTGGTCACCGATAAACTCATCTTT.

Turning to this clone: The protein TCRdb gives is from a much larger clone and does not agree with this DNA's translation at residue 4, likely a read error; the protein shown here comes from the DNA. The chain links TRDV1 to TRDJ1; D remains unclear. The J gene is absent in TCRdb and was assigned here via DNA matching to germline. Germline CDR1 reads TSWWSYY; CDR2 reads QGS. This CDR3 has 23 residues. The CDR3 DNA reads TGTGCTCTTGAGGAAGACCCGTCCCCTCTCTATAAGTCATTCTCCCCGTACACCGATAAACTCATCTTT. Translation gives CALEEDPSPLYKSFSPYTDKLIF.

As for this clone: TCRdb lists the protein of a much larger clone for this DNA, which differs at residue 10, so this is likely a read error; the protein given here is translated from the DNA itself. The V call is TRDV1, the J call TRDJ1; unclear D gene. This CDR3 has 17 residues. Germline V gene data show CDR1 as TSWWSYY and CDR2 as QGS. The V and J ends lost 0 bases and 3 bases respectively, with 17 bases between them. CDR3: CALGELRPLEGADKLIF. In DNA, the CDR3 is TGTGCTCTTGGGGAACTTCGTCCGTTAGAAGGCGCCGATAAACTCATCTTT.

The sample holds a few counts of this clone. TCRdb pairs this DNA with a much larger clone's protein that differs at residue 12, likely a read error; the protein shown was translated from the DNA. J is TRDJ2 and V is TRDV2; TRDD3 agrees at 8 bases. The J gene comes from matching the DNA to germline here; TCRdb lacks it. This CDR3 has 15 amino acids. CDR1 is GEAIGNYY and CDR2 is EKD in the germline V gene. The CDR3 DNA reads TGTGCCTGTGACACTTTGGGGGATTTGACAGCACGACTCTTCTTT. Translated, it gives CACDTLGDLTARLFF.

This clone was found a few times. The translation of this DNA and the TCRdb protein of a much larger clone differ at residue 11, probably owing to a read error; the protein shown here is translated from the DNA. The rearrangement joins TRDV1 to TRDJ1; TRDD2 is a possible D gene (6 bases). No J segment appears in TCRdb, so it was assigned here by matching the sequence to germline. The CDR3 loop spans 20 amino acids. The V end lost 2 bases, the J end lost 0 bases, and 25 bases lay between the germline ends. Germline values: CDR1 TSWWSYY, CDR2 QGS. DNA of the CDR3: TGTGCTCTTGGGGAATCCTACGCCCCCTTCAGACTGCTGTACACCGATAAACTCATCTTT. This gives the protein CALGESYAPFRLLYTDKLIF.

This clone was counted only a few times. Since a much larger clone is just one base distant, this may be a read error. Other DNA sequences in the sample encode the same CDR3. The CDR3 sequence: CALGELRGTLAYTDKLIF. CDR3 coding DNA: TGTGCCCTTGGGGAACTGAGGGGGACCCTAGCTTACACCGATAAACTCATCTTT. The chain employs TRDV1 and TRDJ1, with D possibly matching TRDD3 (6 bases). TCRdb does not report a J gene; here it was assigned by matching the DNA to germline references. This CDR3 spans 18 amino acids. Germline CDR1 reads TSWWSYY; CDR2 reads QGS.

This clone was found a few times. The protein in TCRdb stems from a much larger clone and differs at residue 11 from this DNA's translation, likely a read error; here the protein is translated from the DNA. No J gene was named, though the V gene is TRAV14/DV4. CDR1 is TSDPSYG, CDR2 QGSYDQQN, per germline (reference sequence). The CDR3 consists of 13 residues. The CDR3 here is CATLIRVADKFIF. DNA for the CDR3: TGTGCAACCCTTATCCGGGTAGCCGATAAATTCATCTTT.

In regard to this clone: The translation of this DNA and the TCRdb protein of a much larger clone differ at residue 5, probably owing to a read error; the protein shown here is translated from the DNA. The rearrangement joins TRDV2 to TRDJ1; 12 bases match TRDD3. Since TCRdb gives no J gene, matching the DNA to germline was used here to assign it. V was clipped by 3 bases and J by 1 base; unmatched bases: 11. Germline-derived CDR1 and CDR2 are GEAIGNYY and EKD. This CDR3 is built from 18 residues. The CDR3 nucleotides read TGTGCCTGTGACGCCGTGACCTGGGGGATACGCCGCACCGATAAACTCATCTTT. Its protein product is CACDAVTWGIRRTDKLIF.

Turning to this clone: The protein TCRdb gives is from a much larger clone and does not agree with this DNA's translation at residue 4, likely a read error; the protein shown here comes from the DNA. For the CDR3, the DNA is TGTGCTCTTAGGTACCTAACGAGGGGACCCCCCGGGAGCACCGATAAACTCATCTTT. Translation: CALRYLTRGPPGSTDKLIF. The chain carries TRDV1 and TRDJ1, with D possibly TRDD3 on 5 matching bases. No J gene was available from TCRdb, and it was assigned here by a germline match of the DNA. Germline CDR1 and CDR2: TSWWSYY and QGS. V shed 8 bases and J shed 1 base, with 29 bases lying between them. The CDR3 spans 19 residues.

In its sample, this clone was seen a few times. The protein TCRdb lists belongs to a much larger clone and differs from this DNA's translation at residue 6, which points to a read error; the protein shown is made from the DNA. The rearrangement joins TRDV1 to TRDJ1; D gene ambiguous. Trimming took 0 bases from V and 9 from J, leaving 17 bases between them. The CDR3 loop spans 15 amino acids. Germline V gene lookup returns CDR1 TSWWSYY and CDR2 QGS. CDR3: CALGELQFRTPQLIF. CDR3 nucleotides: TGTGCTCTTGGGGAACTCCAGTTCCGTACCCCTCAACTCATCTTT.